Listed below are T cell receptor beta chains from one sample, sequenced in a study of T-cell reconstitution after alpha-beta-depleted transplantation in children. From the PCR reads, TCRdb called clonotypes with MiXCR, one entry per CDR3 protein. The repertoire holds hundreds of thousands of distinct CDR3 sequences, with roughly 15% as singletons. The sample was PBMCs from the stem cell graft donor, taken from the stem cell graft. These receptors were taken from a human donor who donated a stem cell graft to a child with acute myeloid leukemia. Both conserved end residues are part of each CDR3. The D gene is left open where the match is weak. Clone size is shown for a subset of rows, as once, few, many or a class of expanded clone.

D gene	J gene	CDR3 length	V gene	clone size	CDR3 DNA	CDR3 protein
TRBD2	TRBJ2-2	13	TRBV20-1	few	TGCAGTGCCCAGCGGGGGGGCACCGGGGAGCTGTTTTTT	CSAQRGGTGELFF
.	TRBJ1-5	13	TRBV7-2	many	TGTGCCAGCAGCTCCGACAGTTATCAGCCCCAGCATTTT	CASSSDSYQPQHF
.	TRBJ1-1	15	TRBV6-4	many	TGTGCCAGCAGTGACAGGGTCTATCTGCCCACTGAAGCTTTCTTT	CASSDRVYLPTEAFF
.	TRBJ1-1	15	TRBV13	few	TGTGCCAGCAGCTTAGATGGTCAAATAAACACTGAAGCTTTCTTT	CASSLDGQINTEAFF
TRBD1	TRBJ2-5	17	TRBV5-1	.	TGCGCCAGCAGCTTCCTCCCGGGACAGGGAGACCAAGAGACCCAGTACTTC	CASSFLPGQGDQETQYF
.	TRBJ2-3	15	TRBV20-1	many	TGCAGTGCTAGTGTGGGGGGCTCTAGCACAGATACGCAGTATTTT	CSASVGGSSTDTQYF
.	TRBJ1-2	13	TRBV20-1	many	TGCAGTGCTAACACAGGGCAGGTCTATGGCTACACCTTC	CSANTGQVYGYTF
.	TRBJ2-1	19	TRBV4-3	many	TGCGCCAGCAGCCAAGTTGGCTCAGGGTCCTTTAGCTCCTACAATGAGCAGTTCTTC	CASSQVGSGSFSSYNEQFF
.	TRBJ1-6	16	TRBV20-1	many	TGCAGTGCTCCGACAGAACCGAGCTCCTATAATTCACCCCTCCACTTT	CSAPTEPSSYNSPLHF
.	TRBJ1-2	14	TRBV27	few	TGTGCCAGTAGTTTTAGTAAGAGCTCATTCGGCTACACCTTC	CASSFSKSSFGYTF
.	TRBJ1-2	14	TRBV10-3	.	TGTGCCATCGGGGATCTCGGAGCTAACTATGGCTACACCTTC	CAIGDLGANYGYTF
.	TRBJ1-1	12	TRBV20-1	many	TGCAGTGCTTCGACGGTAAACACTGAAGCTTTCTTT	CSASTVNTEAFF
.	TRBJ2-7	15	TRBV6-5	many	TGTGCCAGCAGTTACTCGAGCAGGCCCTCCTACGAGCAGTACTTC	CASSYSSRPSYEQYF
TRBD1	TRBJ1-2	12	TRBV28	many	TGTGCCAGCCAGGGGGCTAACTATGGCTACACCTTC	CASQGANYGYTF
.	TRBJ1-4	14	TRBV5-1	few	TGCGCCAGCAGCTTGGGACAGCTGGATGAAAAACTGTTTTTT	CASSLGQLDEKLFF
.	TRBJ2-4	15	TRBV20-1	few	TGCAGTGCTGGGAACAGGGTTAAGGCCAAAAACATTCAGTACTTC	CSAGNRVKAKNIQYF
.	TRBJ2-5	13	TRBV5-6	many	TGTGCCAGCAGCCCGGGCTGGCAGGAGACCCAGTACTTC	CASSPGWQETQYF
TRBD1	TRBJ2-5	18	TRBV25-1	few	TGTGCCAGCAGTGAATTAAGGGGAAGGGACAGGGGGGAGGAGACCCAGTACTTC	CASSELRGRDRGEETQYF
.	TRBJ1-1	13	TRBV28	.	TGTGCCAGCAGTTTAAGACCATCGAAGGAAGCTTTCTTT	CASSLRPSKEAFF
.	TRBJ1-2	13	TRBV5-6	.	TGTGCCAGCAGCTTGGACCACGTTAATGGCTACACCTTC	CASSLDHVNGYTF